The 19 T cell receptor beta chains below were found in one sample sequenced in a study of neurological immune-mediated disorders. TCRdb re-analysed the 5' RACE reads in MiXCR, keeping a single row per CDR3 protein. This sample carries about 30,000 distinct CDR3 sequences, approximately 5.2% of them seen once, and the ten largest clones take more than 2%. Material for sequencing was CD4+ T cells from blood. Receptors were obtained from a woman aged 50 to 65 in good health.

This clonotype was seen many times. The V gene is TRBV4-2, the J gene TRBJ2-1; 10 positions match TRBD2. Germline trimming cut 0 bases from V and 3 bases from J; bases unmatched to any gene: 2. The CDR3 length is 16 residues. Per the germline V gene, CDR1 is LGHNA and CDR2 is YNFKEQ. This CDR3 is CASSQDGTSVYNEQFF. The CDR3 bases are TGTGCCAGCAGCCAAGATGGGACTAGCGTCTACAATGAGCAGTTCTTC.

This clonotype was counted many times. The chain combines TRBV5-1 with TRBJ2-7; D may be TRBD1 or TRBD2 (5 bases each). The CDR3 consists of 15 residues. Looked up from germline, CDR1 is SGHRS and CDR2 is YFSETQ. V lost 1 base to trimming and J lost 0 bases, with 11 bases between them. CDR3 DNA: TGCGCCAGCAGCTTGAATGCCGGGGCCTCCTACGAGCAGTACTTC. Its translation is CASSLNAGASYEQYF. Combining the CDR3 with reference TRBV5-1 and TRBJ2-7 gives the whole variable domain KAGVTQTPRYLIKTRGQQVTLSCSPISGHRSVSWYQQTPGQGLQFLFEYFSETQRNKGNFPGRFSGRQFSNSRSEMNVSTLELGDSALYLCASSLNAGASYEQYFGPGTRLTVT.

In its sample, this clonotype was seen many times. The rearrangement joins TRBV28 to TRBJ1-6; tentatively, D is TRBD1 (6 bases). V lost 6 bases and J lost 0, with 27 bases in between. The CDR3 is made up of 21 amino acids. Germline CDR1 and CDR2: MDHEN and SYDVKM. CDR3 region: CASSTITTGHRGSSYNSPLHF. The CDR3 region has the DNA TGTGCCAGCAGCACGATAACCACAGGGCATAGGGGAAGCTCCTATAATTCACCCCTCCACTTT.

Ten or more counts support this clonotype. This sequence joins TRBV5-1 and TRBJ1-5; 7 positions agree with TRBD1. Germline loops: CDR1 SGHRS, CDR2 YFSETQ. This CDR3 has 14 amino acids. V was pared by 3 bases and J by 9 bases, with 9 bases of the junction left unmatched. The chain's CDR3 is CASSSLDRTGPQHF. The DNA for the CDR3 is TGCGCCAGCAGCTCGTTAGATCGGACAGGGCCCCAGCATTTT.

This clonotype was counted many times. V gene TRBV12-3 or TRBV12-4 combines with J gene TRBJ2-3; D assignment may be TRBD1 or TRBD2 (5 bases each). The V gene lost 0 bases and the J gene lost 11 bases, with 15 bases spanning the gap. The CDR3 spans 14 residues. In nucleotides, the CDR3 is TGTGCCAGCAGTTTAGCAGGTGGGACCCTACTGCAGTATTTT. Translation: CASSLAGGTLLQYF.

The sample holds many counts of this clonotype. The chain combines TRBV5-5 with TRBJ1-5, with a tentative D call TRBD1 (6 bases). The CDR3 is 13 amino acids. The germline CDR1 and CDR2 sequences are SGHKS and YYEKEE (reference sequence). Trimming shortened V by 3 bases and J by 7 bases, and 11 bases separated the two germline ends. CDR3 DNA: TGTGCCAGCAGCTGGGGGCGCCGGCAGCCCCAGCATTTT. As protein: CASSWGRRQPQHF.

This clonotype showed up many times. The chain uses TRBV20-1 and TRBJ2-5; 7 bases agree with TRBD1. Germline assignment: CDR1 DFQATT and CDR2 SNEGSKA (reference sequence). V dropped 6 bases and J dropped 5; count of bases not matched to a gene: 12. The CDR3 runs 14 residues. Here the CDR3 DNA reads TGCAGTGCAAACCGGGACAGCCGAGGGGAGACCCAGTACTTC. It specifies CSANRDSRGETQYF.

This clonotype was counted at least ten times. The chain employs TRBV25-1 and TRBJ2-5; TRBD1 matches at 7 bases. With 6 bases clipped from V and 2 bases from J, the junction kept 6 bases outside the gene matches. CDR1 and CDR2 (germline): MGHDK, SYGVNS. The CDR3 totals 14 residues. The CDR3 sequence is CASSYTGVQETQYF. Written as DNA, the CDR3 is TGTGCCAGCAGCTACACAGGGGTTCAAGAGACCCAGTACTTC.

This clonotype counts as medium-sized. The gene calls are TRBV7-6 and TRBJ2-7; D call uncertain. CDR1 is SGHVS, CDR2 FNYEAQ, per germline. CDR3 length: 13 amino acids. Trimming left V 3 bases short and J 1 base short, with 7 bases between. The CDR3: CASSLAASYEQYF. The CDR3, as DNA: TGTGCCAGCAGCTTGGCTGCTTCCTACGAGCAGTACTTC.

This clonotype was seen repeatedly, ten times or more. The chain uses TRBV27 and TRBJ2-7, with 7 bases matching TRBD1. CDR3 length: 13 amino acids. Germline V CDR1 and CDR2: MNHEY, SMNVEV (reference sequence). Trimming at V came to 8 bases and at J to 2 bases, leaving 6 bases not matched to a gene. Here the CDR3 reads CASGSTGTYEQYF. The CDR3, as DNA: TGTGCCAGCGGCTCGACAGGGACCTACGAGCAGTACTTC.

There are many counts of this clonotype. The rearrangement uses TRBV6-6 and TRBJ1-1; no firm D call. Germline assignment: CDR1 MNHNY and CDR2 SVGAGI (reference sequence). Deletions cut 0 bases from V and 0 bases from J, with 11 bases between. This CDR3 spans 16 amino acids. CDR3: CASSYSRGMVNTEAFF. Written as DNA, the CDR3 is TGTGCCAGCAGTTACTCGCGGGGTATGGTGAACACTGAAGCTTTCTTT.

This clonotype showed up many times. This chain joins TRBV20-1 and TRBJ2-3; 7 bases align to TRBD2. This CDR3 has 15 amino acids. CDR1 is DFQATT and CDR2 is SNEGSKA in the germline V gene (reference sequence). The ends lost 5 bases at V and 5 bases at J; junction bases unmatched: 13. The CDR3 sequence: CSALTMSGGGDTQYF. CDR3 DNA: TGCAGTGCTTTAACTATGTCGGGGGGAGGAGATACGCAGTATTTT.

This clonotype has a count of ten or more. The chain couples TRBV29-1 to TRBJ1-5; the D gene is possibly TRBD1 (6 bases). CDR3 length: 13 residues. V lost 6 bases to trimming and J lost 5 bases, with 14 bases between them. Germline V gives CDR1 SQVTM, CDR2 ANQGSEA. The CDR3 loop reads CSVGQGKDQPQHF. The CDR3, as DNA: TGCAGCGTGGGGCAGGGGAAGGATCAGCCCCAGCATTTT.

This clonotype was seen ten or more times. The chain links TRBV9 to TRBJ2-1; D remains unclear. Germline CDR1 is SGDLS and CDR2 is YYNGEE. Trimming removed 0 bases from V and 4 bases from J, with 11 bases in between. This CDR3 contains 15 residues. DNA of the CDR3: TGTGCCAGCAGCGTAGTCGTAGGCCTGTACAATGAGCAGTTCTTC. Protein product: CASSVVVGLYNEQFF.

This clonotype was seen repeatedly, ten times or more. In DNA, the CDR3 is TGTGCCAGCAAAGGATTGGACAGACAGTCATACATTCAGTACTTC. Protein: CASKGLDRQSYIQYF. This chain links TRBV27 with TRBJ2-4; perhaps TRBD1 as D (6 bases). V was clipped by 7 bases and J by 8 bases, with 21 bases between them. Per germline, CDR1 MNHEY and CDR2 SMNVEV (reference sequence). CDR3 length: 15 amino acids.

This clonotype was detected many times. The CDR3 protein is CASSLTAGANVLTF. The CDR3 DNA reads as TGTGCCAGCAGCTTGACTGCTGGGGCCAACGTCCTGACTTTC. This sequence joins TRBV5-8 and TRBJ2-6; D is unclear. The CDR3 runs 14 residues. V was shortened by 1 base and J by 2 bases, with 4 bases between the two germline ends. CDR1 SGHTS and CDR2 YDEGEE come from the germline V gene.

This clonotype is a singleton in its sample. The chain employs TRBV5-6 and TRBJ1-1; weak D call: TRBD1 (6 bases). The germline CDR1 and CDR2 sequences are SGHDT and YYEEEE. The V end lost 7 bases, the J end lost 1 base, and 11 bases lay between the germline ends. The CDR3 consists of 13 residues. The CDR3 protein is CASLLGANTEAFF. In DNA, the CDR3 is TGTGCCAGCCTACTGGGGGCGAACACTGAAGCTTTCTTT.

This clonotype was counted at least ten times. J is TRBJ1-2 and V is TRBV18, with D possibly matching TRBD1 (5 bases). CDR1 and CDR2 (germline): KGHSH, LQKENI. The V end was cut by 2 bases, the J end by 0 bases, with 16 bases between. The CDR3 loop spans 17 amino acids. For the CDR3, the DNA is TGTGCCAGCTCACCAAACCTAGACAGTAAAGCTAACTATGGCTACACCTTC. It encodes CASSPNLDSKANYGYTF.

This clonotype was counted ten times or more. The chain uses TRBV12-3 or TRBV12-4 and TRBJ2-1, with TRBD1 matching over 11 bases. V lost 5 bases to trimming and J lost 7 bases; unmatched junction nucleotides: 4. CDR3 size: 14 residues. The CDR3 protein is CASSDRDRGNEQFF. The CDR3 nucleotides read TGTGCCAGCAGTGACCGGGACAGGGGGAATGAGCAGTTCTTC.